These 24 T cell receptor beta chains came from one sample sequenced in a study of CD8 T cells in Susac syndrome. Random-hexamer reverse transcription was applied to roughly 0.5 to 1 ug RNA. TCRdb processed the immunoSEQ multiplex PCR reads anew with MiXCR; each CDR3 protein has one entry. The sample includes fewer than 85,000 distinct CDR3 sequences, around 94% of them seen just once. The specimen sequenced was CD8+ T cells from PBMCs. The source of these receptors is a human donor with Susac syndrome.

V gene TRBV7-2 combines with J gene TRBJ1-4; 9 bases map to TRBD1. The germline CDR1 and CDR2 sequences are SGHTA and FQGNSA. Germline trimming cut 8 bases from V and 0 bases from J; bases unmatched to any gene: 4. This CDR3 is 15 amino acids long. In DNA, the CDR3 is TGTGCCAGCCACAGGGGGCGGACAACTAATGAAAAACTGTTTTTT. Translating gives CASHRGRTTNEKLFF.

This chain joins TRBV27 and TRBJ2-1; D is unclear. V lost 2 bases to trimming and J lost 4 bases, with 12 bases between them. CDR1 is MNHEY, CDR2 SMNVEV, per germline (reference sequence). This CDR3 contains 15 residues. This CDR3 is CASSLREQPYNEQFF. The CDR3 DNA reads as TGTGCCAGCAGTTTAAGGGAACAACCTTACAATGAGCAGTTCTTC.

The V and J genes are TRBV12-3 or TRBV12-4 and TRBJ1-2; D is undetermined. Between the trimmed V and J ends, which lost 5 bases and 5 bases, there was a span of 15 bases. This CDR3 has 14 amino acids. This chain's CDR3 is CASSPTDRPYGYTF. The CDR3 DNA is TGTGCCAGCAGTCCGACCGACCGACCTTATGGCTACACCTTC.

CDR3 nucleotide sequence: TGTGCCAGCAGCTTAGATCAGGGGGCCTACAATGAGCAGTTCTTC. It is translated as CASSLDQGAYNEQFF. J is TRBJ2-1 and V is TRBV7-6; 7 nucleotides agree with TRBD1. The germline gives CDR1 SGHVS, CDR2 FNYEAQ. The CDR3 loop spans 15 amino acids. V shed 1 base, J shed 2 bases, and the junction held 2 bases outside the gene matches.

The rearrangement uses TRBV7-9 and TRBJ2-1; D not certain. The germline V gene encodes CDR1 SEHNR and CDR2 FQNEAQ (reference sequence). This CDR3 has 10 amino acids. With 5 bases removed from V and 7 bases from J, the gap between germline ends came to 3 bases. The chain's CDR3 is CASSQNEQFF. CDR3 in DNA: TGTGCCAGCAGCCAGAATGAGCAGTTCTTC.

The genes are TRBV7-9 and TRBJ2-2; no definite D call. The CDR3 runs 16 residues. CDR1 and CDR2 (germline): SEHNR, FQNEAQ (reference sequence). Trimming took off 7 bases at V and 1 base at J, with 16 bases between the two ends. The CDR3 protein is CASTTNLGRNTGELFF. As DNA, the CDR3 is TGTGCCAGCACCACCAACCTAGGCAGGAACACCGGGGAGCTGTTTTTT.

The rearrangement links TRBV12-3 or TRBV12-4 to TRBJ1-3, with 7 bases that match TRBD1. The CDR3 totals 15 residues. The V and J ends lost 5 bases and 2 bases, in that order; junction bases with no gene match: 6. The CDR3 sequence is CASSPGGEPGNTIYF. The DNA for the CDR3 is TGTGCCAGCAGTCCAGGGGGTGAGCCTGGAAACACCATATATTTT.

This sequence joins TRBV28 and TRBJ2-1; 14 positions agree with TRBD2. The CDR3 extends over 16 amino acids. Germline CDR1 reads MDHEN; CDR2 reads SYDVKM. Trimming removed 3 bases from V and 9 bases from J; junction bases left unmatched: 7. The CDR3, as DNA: TGTGCCAGCAGTTTCCCGACTAGCGGGGGGGCCGGTGAGCAGTTCTTC. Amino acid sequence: CASSFPTSGGAGEQFF.

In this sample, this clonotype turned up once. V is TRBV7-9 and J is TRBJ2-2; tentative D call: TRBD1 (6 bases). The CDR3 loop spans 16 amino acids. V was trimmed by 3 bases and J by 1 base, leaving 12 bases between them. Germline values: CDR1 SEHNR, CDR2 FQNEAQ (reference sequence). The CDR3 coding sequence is TGTGCCAGCAGCTTCCGTCAGGGGCTGAACACCGGGGAGCTGTTTTTT. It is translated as CASSFRQGLNTGELFF.

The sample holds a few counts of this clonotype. CDR3 residues: CASSKWGLDSSYNEQFF. Written as DNA, the CDR3 is TGTGCCAGCAGCAAATGGGGACTAGACAGCTCCTACAATGAGCAGTTCTTC. The chain couples TRBV7-6 to TRBJ2-1, with 8 bases identical to TRBD2. CDR1 and CDR2 from the germline V gene are SGHVS and FNYEAQ. The CDR3 extends over 17 amino acids. V was clipped by 5 bases and J by 0 bases; unmatched bases: 9. Filled out from reference TRBV7-6 and TRBJ2-1, the complete variable domain reads GAGVSQSPRYKVTKRGQDVALRCDPISGHVSLYWYRQALGQGPEFLTYFNYEAQQDKSGLPNDRFSAERPEGSISTLTIQRTEQRDSAMYRCASSKWGLDSSYNEQFFGPGTRLTVL.

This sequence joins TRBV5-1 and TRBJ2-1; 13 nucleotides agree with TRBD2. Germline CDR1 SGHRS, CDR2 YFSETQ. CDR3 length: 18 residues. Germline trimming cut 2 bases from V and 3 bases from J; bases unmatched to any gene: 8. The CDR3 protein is CASSFPTSGGPSYNEQFF. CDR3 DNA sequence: TGCGCCAGCAGCTTCCCGACTAGCGGGGGGCCAAGCTACAATGAGCAGTTCTTC. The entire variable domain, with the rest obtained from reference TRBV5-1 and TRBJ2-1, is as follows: KAGVTQTPRYLIKTRGQQVTLSCSPISGHRSVSWYQQTPGQGLQFLFEYFSETQRNKGNFPGRFSGRQFSNSRSEMNVSTLELGDSALYLCASSFPTSGGPSYNEQFFGPGTRLTVL.

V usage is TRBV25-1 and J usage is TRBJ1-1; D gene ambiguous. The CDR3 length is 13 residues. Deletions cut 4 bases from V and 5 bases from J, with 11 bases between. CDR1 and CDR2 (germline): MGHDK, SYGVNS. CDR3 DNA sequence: TGTGCCAGCAGTGGACGGCGTGTTACTGAAGCTTTCTTT. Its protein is CASSGRRVTEAFF.

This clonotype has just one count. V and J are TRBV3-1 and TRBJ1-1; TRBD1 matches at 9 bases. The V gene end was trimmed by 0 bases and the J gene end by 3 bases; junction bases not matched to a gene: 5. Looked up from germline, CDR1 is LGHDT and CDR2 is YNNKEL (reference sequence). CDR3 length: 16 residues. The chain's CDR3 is CASSQEHRGLYTEAFF. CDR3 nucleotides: TGTGCCAGCAGCCAAGAACACAGGGGGCTGTACACTGAAGCTTTCTTT.

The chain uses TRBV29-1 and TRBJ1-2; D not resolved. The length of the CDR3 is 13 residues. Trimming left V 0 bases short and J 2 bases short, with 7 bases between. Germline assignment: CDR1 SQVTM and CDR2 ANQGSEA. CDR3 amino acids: CSVEDRLNYGYTF. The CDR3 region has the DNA TGCAGCGTTGAAGATCGATTGAACTATGGCTACACCTTC.

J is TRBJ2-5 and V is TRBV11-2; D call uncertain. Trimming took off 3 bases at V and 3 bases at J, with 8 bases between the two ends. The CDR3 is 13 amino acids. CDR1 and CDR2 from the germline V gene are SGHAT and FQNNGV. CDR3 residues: CASSLWKEETQYF. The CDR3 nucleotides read TGTGCCAGCAGCTTGTGGAAGGAAGAGACCCAGTACTTC.

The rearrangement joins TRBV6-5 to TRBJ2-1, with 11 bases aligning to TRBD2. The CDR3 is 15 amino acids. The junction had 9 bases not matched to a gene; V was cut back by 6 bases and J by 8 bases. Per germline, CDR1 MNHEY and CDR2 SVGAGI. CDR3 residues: CASRMTSGESYEQFF. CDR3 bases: TGTGCCAGCAGGATGACTAGCGGGGAGTCCTATGAGCAGTTCTTC.

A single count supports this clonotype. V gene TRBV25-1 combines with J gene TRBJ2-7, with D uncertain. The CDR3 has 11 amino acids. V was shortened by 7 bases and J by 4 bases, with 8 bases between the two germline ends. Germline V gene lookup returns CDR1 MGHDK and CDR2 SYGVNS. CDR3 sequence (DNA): TGTGCCAGCAAAATGGGTTACGAGCAGTACTTC. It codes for CASKMGYEQYF.

CDR3 nucleotide sequence: TGTGCCAGCAGCTCAATTGTGGGGATGGCTGGGGCCAACGTCCTGACTTTC. It specifies CASSSIVGMAGANVLTF. This chain uses TRBV9 with TRBJ2-6; the D is unclear. The germline V gene encodes CDR1 SGDLS and CDR2 YYNGEE. Trimming removed 4 bases at V and 2 bases at J, with 16 bases between. This CDR3 comprises 17 residues.

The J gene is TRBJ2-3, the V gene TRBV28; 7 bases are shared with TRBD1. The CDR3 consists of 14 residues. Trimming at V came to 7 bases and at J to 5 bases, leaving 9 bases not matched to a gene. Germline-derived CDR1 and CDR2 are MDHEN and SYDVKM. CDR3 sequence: CASIPTGDGDTQYF. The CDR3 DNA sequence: TGTGCCAGCATTCCAACAGGGGACGGAGATACGCAGTATTTT.

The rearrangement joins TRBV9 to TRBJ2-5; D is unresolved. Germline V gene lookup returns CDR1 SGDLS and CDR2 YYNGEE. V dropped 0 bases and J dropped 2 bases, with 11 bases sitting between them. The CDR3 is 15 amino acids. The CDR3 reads CASSVEGGQQETQYF. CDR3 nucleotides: TGTGCCAGCAGCGTAGAAGGTGGTCAGCAAGAGACCCAGTACTTC.

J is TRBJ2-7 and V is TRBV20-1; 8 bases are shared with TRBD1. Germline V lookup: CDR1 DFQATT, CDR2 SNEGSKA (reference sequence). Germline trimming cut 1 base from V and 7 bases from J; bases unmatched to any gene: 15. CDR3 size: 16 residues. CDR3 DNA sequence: TGCAGTGCTAGAGGGTTGGTGGGCAGGGGGCACAGAGAGCAGTACTTC. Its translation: CSARGLVGRGHREQYF.

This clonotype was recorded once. CDR3 sequence: CSAVSEQGTNTEAFF. CDR3 DNA: TGCAGTGCCGTATCAGAACAGGGAACGAACACTGAAGCTTTCTTT. The chain couples TRBV20-1 to TRBJ1-1, with a possible D match to TRBD1 (6 bases). The CDR3 runs to 15 residues. The germline V gene has CDR1 DFQATT and CDR2 SNEGSKA (reference sequence). Trimming cost V 6 bases and J 1 base, with 18 bases left between them.

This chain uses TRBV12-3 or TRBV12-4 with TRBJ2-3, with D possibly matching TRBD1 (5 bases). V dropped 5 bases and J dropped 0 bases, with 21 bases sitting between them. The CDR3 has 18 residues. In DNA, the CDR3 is TGTGCCAGCAGTCCCCTTGGGCAGGGCTTTTTTAGCACAGATACGCAGTATTTT. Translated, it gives CASSPLGQGFFSTDTQYF.

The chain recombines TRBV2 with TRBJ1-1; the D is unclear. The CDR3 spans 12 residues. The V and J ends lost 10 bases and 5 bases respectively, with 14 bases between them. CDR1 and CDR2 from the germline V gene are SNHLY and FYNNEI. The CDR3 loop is CATPTERTEAFF. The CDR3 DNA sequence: TGTGCCACCCCGACCGAGAGGACTGAAGCTTTCTTT.